The clone carrying this T cell receptor (beta chain) is a singleton in its sample. Clones were sequenced by immunoSEQ multiplex PCR, and TCRdb holds only the in-frame ones, with some missing. The data contain about 49,000 clones, about 89% of them singletons. This sample stems from a study of blood T cell repertoires in COVID-19. Study in general: Nucleic acid was either cDNA or gDNA, and it came from T cells, B-cell-depleted T cells, or PBMCs.

V lost 5 bases, J lost 2 bases, and 3 bases stayed unmatched. CDR1 MNHEY and CDR2 SMNVEV come from the germline V gene (reference sequence). This CDR3 is 15 amino acids long. This clonotype was obtained from a woman older than 75 with COVID-19, enrolled during active disease. V is TRBV27 and J is TRBJ2-2; 9 nucleotides agree with TRBD1. Sequencing was carried out using peripheral blood. The CDR3 DNA reads as TGTGCCAGCAGTCGGGACAGGGAAAACACCGGGGAGCTGTTTTTT. It specifies CASSRDRENTGELFF.